This T cell receptor (beta chain) was sequenced during a study of cytomegalovirus exposure and HLA in healthy donors (dated 2017 in TCRdb). With respect to the entire study: An earlier analysis of roughly 500 of the donors reported about 260 Gb of sequence data and 100 million to 120 million unique TCR beta sequences obtained from around 180 million T cells. The study aimed to test whether signatures of past pathogen exposure could be identified by cataloging public T cell receptors. To predict cytomegalovirus infection status, the study brought together high-throughput TCR immunosequencing, statistical association of individual TCRs with disease status, and machine learning. In a later analysis, previously published TCR beta repertoires from hundreds of donors were re-analyzed and high-resolution HLA genotyping was added so that TCR occurrence patterns could be studied. All discovery cohort repertoires had been generated using a single sequencing platform. Across under 500 genotyped donors of the cohort, an average of roughly 250,000 unique TCR beta nucleotide sequences per donor were sequenced, and approximately 17% of those sequences were non-productive. An early release covering 550 to 650 HLA-typed donors comprised roughly 300 gigabases of sequencing data and tens of millions of unique TCR sequences. In the later analysis, no new phenotypic data were used to find candidate immune exposures; instead, reliance was placed on TCR beta sequences and their occurrence across donors. Of the 300 to 500 genotyped donors, 80% to 90% were placed in the genetic ancestry cluster associated with self-reported Caucasian donors. The study used immunosequencing to profile the T cell repertoires of about 670 subjects and linked those repertoires to cytomegalovirus serostatus. Both class I and class II loci were covered by HLA typing, at four-digit resolution. The number of donors typed differed by locus, with roughly 629-640 for A, B, C, DRB1 and DQB1, 522 for DQA1, some 570 for DPA1, and roughly 450 for DPB1. Genome-wide SNP genotypes for about 60% of the roughly 670 donors were used in a later genetic analysis, which treated that subset as a discovery cohort. In an earlier analysis of 587 of the donors, high-throughput TCR beta sequencing was used to judge whether each TCR beta V gene segment behaved as functional or pseudogenic. Roughly 5 DR-DQ haplotypes were handled as single units for association and clustering, since linkage in the cohort was strong. Besides the first cohort of 550 to 750 subjects, a separate validation cohort made up of over 100 different subjects was used. Donor age, sex, ethnicity and CMV serostatus were collected together with the repertoire data. The study at large found these results: In an earlier analysis of approximately 590 of the donors, most TCR beta V segments appeared in productive rearrangements about 87% or about 30% of the time, broadly matching IMGT annotations. In vitro tests confirmed that a few of the cytomegalovirus-associated TCR beta chains recognize cytomegalovirus antigens. Because the 87-base-pair reads could not distinguish some IMGT-functional V segments, including TRBV6-2 and TRBV6-3, those segments were excluded. The authors suggested that the approach could potentially be extended to other disease states and immunological phenotypes. V-gene and J-gene trimming of TCR beta chains was associated with a missense DCLRE1C variant in a later genetic analysis, and the association was replicated in an independent cohort. In this cohort, only TCR beta chains were sequenced, and detectable features were limited by the absence of alpha or paired-chain data. Immune exposure information for the cohort was limited to CMV serostatus. The classifier was reported to diagnose cytomegalovirus status with high specificity and sensitivity in both the original and validation cohorts. A later genetic analysis reported fewer N-insertions in productive TCRs among donors in an Asian-associated ancestry cluster than the 666-donor mean. In a later analysis, the rate of TCR association differed among HLA loci, with DRB1 alleles having the most associated TCRs and HLA-C alleles having the fewest. The study listed over 150 TCR beta chains as associated with cytomegalovirus. Because some donors lacked HLA typing at each locus, the association tests relied only on the typed subset. Most TCR sequences were observed very rarely across donors, whereas some public TCRs were present in many individuals. When HLA alleles, especially DR and DQ, strongly co-occurred, attributing TCR associations to individual alleles was difficult. The earlier analysis of 587 of the donors excluded roughly 17 rarely observed V segments, including chromosome 9 orphons, because counts were too low. Specific HLA alleles were associated with 16,951 TCR beta sequences at a false discovery rate of 0.05 in a later analysis. Most CMV-associated TCR beta chains appeared to be HLA-restricted in a later analysis, and the HLA associations seemed to be driven largely by CMV exposure. The sequencing pipeline was judged likely to have produced a cluster of highly shared sequence variants as a technical artifact. In a later analysis, HLA-associated TCR beta chains showed more clonal expansion and lower generation probabilities than non-associated chains that were equally common. Several of the top co-occurrence clusters appeared to be linked to parvovirus B19, influenza, CMV and Epstein-Barr virus, according to a later analysis. Linkage disequilibrium might explain the correlated functional status among segregating V segments, but an unknown experimental factor could not be excluded. Sequencing depth was assumed to be roughly uniform across donors in the presence/absence analyses, though that assumption may not hold. A further reported finding was that TCR beta sequences accurately predicted the HLA-A and HLA-B alleles for most subjects in the first cohort.

The cohort comprised under 700 healthy bone marrow donors. All cohort members were sampled while nominally healthy, although unrecorded immune exposures were likely present. The donor was CMV seronegative and was included in the group of about 350 seronegative cohort members. Every donor gave a peripheral blood sample, and the peripheral blood mononuclear cells from that sample were used for TCR beta sequencing. The Qiagen DNeasy Blood Extraction Kit was used to extract genomic DNA from the blood cell samples. Libraries were prepared through the immunoSEQ multiplex PCR assay. For the multiplex PCR, a mixture combining 60 forward primers for TCR Vbeta segments and 13 reverse primers for TCR Jbeta segments was used. The CDR3 region of rearranged TCR beta genes was amplified from genomic DNA by a multiplex PCR assay. On the Illumina HiSeq System, the amplified TCR beta libraries were sequenced as 87-base-pair reads. In the authors' own workflow: A later analysis counted about 80 million unique TCR beta chains across the 550 to 800 repertoires, and 9 million to 14 million of these chains were shared by at least two donors. Raw reads were error-corrected and collapsed into unique sequences with a nearest-neighbor algorithm that merged closely related sequences to remove PCR and sequencing errors. To assign V, D and J gene segments, CDR3 sequences were aligned to IMGT reference sequences. Each retained sequence needed at least a six-nucleotide match to both a V gene segment and a J gene segment. Rearrangements were called productive when the CDR3 lacked stop codons and stayed in frame with V and J; all others were non-productive. CDR3 was defined by IMGT convention, running from the second conserved V-encoded cysteine to the conserved J-encoded phenylalanine. The earlier analysis of more than 450 of the donors excluded sequences that lacked an unambiguous match to a single V gene segment. An earlier analysis of 587 of the donors classified V segments as functional when productive rearrangements were above 56.7% and as segregating when the standard deviation between donors was above 5%. To diagnose cytomegalovirus status from the catalog of TCR beta chain sequences, a statistical classification framework was built. V and J gene assignment, in a later analysis, came from comparing TCR nucleotide sequences with IMGT/GENE-DB human TR gene sequences. The TCRdist pipeline was used in a later analysis to assign CDR3 sequences and most-parsimonious VDJ recombination scenarios. In a later analysis, every TCR beta chain was defined by the combination of its CDR3 amino acid sequence and its V-gene family, and reads without a unique V-gene family were dropped. A later analysis removed 550 to 650 highly shared, low-generation-probability nucleotide sequences to deal with suspected cross-contamination and a sequencing artifact. For each public chain, a later analysis derived a clonal expansion index from normalized ranks of inferred template counts within each repertoire. A later analysis computed generation probabilities with a VDJ recombination model fitted to out-of-frame rearrangements, and checked the results against IGoR. In a later analysis, TCR-TCR, TCR-HLA and TCR-CMV co-occurrence was scored with hypergeometric tests, and a repertoire-size bias correction was applied to TCR pairs. False discovery rates were estimated in a later analysis by permuting HLA or CMV assignments 20 times. In a later analysis, co-occurring TCRs were grouped using DBSCAN, and TCRdist sequence similarity was added for clustering within HLA-allele-positive subsets. Repertoires with fewer than 30,000 or more than 120,000 public chains, plus five repertoires with anomalous nucleotide sharing, were excluded from co-occurrence clustering. The source is immuneACCESS, and TCRdb retained only in-frame sequences with V and J called. Part of the clones is not carried over; for the studies checked, unresolved V genes explain less than half of this, and the remainder is unexplained. Clone size and the V and J calls come from that table; the DNA yielded D and trimming. This sample comprises approximately 120,000 clones, roughly four fifths of them detected only once. The ten largest clones capture about 1.8% of the sample.

This clone was observed once. There is no known antigen for this receptor. Sequence at one end of the junction differs from germline and may be a read error. Counted from cysteine to phenylalanine, this CDR3 has 14 amino acids. The read is trimmed to its CDR3 DNA, 42 bases read in frame from base 1. According to the germline V gene, CDR1 reads MDHEN and CDR2 reads SYDVKM. This sequence originates from a man aged 50 to 59 in good health and CMV-seronegative. The V and J segments used are TRBV28 and TRBJ1-5; TRBD1 could be the D gene, as 5 bases match. Input material: PBMCs. The CDR3 corresponds to CASSLFAYDRPGYF. The nucleotides read TGTGCCAGCAGTCTCTTTGCCTATGACAGACCGGGTTATTTT. With all but the CDR3 taken from the reference TRBV28 and TRBJ1-5 genes, the full variable domain is: DVKVTQSSRYLVKRTGEKVFLECVQDMDHENMFWYRQDPGLGLRLIYFSYDVKMKEKGDIPEGYSVSREKKERFSLILESASTNQTSMYLCASSLFAYDRPGYFGDGTRLSIL.